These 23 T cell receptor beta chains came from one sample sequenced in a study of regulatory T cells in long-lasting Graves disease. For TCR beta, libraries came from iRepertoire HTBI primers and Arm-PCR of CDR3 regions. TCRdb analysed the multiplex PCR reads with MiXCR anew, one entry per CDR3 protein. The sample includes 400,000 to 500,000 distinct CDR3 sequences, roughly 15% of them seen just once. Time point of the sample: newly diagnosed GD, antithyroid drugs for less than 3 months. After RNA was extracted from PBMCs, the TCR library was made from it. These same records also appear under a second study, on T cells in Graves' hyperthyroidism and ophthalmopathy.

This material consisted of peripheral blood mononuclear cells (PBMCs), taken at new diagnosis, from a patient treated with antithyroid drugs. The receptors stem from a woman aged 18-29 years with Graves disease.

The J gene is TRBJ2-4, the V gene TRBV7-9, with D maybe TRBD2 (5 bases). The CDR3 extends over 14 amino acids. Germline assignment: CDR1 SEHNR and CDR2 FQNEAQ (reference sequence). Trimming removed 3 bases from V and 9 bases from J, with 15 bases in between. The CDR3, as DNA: TGTGCCAGCAGCTTTAATCAGGACTCTAGCATTCAGTACTTC. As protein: CASSFNQDSSIQYF.

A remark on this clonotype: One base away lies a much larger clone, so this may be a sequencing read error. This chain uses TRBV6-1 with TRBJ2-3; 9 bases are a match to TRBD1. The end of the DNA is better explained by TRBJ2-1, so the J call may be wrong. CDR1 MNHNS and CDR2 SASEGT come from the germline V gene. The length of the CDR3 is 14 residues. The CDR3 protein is CASSRDREGYEQFF. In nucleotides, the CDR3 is TGTGCCAGCAGCCGGGACAGGGAGGGCTATGAGCAGTTCTTC.

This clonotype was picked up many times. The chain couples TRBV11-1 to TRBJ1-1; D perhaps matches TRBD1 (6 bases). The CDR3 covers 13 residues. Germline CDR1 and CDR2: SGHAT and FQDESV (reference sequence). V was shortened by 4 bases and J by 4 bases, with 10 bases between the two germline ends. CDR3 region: CASSYGRGTEAFF. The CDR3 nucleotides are TGTGCCAGCAGCTACGGCAGGGGCACTGAAGCTTTCTTT. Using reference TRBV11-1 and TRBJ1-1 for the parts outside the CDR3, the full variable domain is EAEVAQSPRYKITEKSQAVAFWCDPISGHATLYWYRQILGQGPELLVQFQDESVVDDSQLPKDRFSAERLKGVDSTLKIQPAELGDSAMYLCASSYGRGTEAFFGQGTRLTVV.

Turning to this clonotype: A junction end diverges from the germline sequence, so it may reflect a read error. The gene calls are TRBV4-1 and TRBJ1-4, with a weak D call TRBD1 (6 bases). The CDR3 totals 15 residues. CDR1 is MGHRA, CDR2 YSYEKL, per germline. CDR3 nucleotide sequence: TGCGCCAGCAGGCAAGCGGGAGGGACACATGAAAAACCGTTTTTT. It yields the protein CASRQAGGTHEKPFF.

The CDR3 sequence is CASSVEWAVSYNEQFF. The CDR3 nucleotides are TGTGCCAGCAGCGTAGAGTGGGCGGTCTCCTACAATGAGCAGTTCTTC. The J gene is TRBJ2-1, the V gene TRBV9; D is unresolved. The CDR3 runs 16 residues. Germline V lookup: CDR1 SGDLS, CDR2 YYNGEE. Deletions cut 0 bases from V and 0 bases from J, with 10 bases between.

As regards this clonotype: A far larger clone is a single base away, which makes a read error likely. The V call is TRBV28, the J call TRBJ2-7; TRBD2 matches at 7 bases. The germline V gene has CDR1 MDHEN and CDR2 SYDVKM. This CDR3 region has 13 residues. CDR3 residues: CASSFGVGGTQHF. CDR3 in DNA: TGTGCCAGCAGTTTTGGAGTGGGAGGGACCCAGCACTTC.

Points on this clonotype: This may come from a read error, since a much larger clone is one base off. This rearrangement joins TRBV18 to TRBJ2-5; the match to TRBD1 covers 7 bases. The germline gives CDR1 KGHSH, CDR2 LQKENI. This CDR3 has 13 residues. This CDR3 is CSSSPDRKETQYF. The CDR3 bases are TGTTCCAGCTCCCCGGACAGGAAAGAGACCCAGTACTTC. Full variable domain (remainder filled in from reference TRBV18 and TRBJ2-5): NAGVMQNPRHLVRRRGQEARLRCSPMKGHSHVYWYRQLPEEGLKFMVYLQKENIIDESGMPKERFSAEFPKEGPSILRIQQVVRGDSAAYFCSSSPDRKETQYFGPGTRLLVL.

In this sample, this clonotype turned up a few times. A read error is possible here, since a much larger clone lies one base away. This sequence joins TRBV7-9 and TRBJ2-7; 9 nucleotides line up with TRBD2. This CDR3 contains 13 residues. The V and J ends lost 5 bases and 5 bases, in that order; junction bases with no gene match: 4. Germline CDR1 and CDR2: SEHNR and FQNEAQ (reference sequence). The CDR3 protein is CASSPIAGDEQYF. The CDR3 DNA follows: TGTGCCAGCAGCCCTATAGCGGGAGACGAGCAGTACTTC. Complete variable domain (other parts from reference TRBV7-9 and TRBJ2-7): DTGVSQNPRHKITKRGQNVTFRCDPISEHNRLYWYRQTLGQGPEFLTYFQNEAQLEKSRLLSDRFSAERPKGSFSTLEIQRTEQGDSAMYLCASSPIAGDEQYFGPGTRLTVT.

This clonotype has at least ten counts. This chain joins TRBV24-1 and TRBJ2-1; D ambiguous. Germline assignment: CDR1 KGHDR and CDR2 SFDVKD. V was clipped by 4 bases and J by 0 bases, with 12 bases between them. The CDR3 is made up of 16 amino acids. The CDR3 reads CATSDPKSSSYNEQFF. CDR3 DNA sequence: TGTGCCACCAGTGACCCAAAGAGCAGCTCCTACAATGAGCAGTTCTTC.

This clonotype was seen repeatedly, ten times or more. CDR3 nucleotide sequence: TGTGCCAGCAGTTTGTCTATGGCCCAAGAGACCCAGTACTTC. Its protein product is CASSLSMAQETQYF. The chain combines TRBV28 with TRBJ2-5; D unresolved. V was cut by 3 bases and J by 1 base, with 9 bases left in between. Germline CDR1 reads MDHEN; CDR2 reads SYDVKM. There are 14 residues in the CDR3.

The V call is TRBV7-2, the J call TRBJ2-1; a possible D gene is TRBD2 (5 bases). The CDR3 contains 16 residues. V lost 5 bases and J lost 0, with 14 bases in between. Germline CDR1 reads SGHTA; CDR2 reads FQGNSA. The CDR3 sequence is CASSPLERRSYNEQFF. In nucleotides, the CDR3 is TGTGCCAGCAGCCCACTAGAGCGGCGCTCCTACAATGAGCAGTTCTTC.

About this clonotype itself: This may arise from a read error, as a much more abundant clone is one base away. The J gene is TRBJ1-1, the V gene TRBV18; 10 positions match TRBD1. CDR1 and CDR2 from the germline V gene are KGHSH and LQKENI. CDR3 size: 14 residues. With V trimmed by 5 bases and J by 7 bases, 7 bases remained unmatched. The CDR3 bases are TGTGCCAGCTCAAACGACAGGGGGCCTTTTGAAGCTTTCTTT. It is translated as CASSNDRGPFEAFF. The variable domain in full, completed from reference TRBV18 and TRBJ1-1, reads NAGVMQNPRHLVRRRGQEARLRCSPMKGHSHVYWYRQLPEEGLKFMVYLQKENIIDESGMPKERFSAEFPKEGPSILRIQQVVRGDSAAYFCASSNDRGPFEAFFGQGTRLTVV.

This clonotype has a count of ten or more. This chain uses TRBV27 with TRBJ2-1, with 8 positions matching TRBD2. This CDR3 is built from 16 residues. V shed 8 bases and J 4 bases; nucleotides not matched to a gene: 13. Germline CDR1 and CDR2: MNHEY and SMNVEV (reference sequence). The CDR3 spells CASGKIAGKGYNEQFF. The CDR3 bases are TGTGCCAGCGGAAAAATAGCGGGAAAGGGGTACAATGAGCAGTTCTTC.

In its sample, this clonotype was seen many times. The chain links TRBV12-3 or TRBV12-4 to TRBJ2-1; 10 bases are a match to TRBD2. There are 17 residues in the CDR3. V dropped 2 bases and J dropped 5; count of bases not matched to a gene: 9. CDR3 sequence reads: CASSLIGAGLADNEQFF. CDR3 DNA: TGTGCCAGCAGTTTAATCGGGGCCGGACTAGCGGACAATGAGCAGTTCTTC.

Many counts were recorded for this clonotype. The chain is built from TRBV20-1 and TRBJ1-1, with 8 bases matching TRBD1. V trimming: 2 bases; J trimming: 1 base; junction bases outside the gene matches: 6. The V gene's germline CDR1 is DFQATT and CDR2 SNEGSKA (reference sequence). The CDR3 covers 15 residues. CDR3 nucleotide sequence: TGCAGTGCTAGATCCCGGACAGGGTGGAACACTGAAGCTTTCTTT. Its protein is CSARSRTGWNTEAFF.

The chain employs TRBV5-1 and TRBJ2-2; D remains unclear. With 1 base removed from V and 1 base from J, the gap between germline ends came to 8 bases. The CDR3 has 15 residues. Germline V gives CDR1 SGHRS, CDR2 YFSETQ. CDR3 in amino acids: CASSLPTGNTGELFF. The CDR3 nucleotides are TGCGCCAGCAGCTTGCCGACCGGGAACACCGGGGAGCTGTTTTTT.

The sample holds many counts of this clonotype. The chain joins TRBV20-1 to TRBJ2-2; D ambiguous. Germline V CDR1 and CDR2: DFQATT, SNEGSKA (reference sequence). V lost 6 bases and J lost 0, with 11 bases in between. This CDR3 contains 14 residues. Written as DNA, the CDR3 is TGCAGTGCCGTCAGATTCGCGAACACCGGGGAGCTGTTTTTT. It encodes CSAVRFANTGELFF.

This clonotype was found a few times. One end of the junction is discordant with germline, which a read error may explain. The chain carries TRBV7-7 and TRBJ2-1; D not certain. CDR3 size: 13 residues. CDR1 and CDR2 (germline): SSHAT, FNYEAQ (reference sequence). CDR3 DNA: TGTGCTAGCAGCACCCATGTTGGTGGTGAGCAGTTCTTC. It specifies CASSTHVGGEQFF.

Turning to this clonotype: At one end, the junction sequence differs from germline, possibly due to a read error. The CDR3 here is CACTTGMNTVAFF. CDR3 DNA sequence: TGTGCCTGTACGACAGGGATGAACACTGTAGCTTTCTTT. The V and J genes are TRBV30 and TRBJ1-1, with 7 bases identical to TRBD1. The CDR3 contains 13 residues. CDR1 GTSNPN and CDR2 SVGIG come from the germline V gene (reference sequence).

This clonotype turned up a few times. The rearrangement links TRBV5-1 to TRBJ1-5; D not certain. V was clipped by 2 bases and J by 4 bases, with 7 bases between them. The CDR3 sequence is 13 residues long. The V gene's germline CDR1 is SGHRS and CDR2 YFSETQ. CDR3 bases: TGCGCCAGCAGCTTAAACTGGAATCAGCCCCAGCATTTT. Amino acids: CASSLNWNQPQHF.

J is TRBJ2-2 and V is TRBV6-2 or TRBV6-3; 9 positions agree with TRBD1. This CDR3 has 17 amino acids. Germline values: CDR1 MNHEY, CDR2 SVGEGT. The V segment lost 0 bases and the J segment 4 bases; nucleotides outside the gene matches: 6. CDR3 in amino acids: CASSYSEGQGGTGELFF. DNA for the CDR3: TGTGCCAGCAGTTACTCGGAGGGACAGGGTGGCACCGGGGAGCTGTTTTTT.

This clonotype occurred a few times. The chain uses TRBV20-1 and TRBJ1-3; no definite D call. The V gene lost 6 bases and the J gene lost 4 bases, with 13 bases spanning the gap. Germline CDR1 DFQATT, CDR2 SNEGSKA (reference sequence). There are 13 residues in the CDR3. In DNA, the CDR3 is TGCAGTGCCTTTATGACGAAAGGAAACACCATATATTTT. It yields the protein CSAFMTKGNTIYF.

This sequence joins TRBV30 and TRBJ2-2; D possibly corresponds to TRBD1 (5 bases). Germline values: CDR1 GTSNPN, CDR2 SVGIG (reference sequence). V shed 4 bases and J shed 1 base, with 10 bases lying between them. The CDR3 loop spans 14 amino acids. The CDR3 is CAWTRQMNTGELFF. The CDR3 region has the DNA TGTGCCTGGACCCGACAGATGAACACCGGGGAGCTGTTTTTT.